The T cell receptor (beta chain) under discussion was sequenced for a study of OX40 agonist ivuxolimab in advanced cancers. Looking at the study overall: Ivuxolimab, which targeted the costimulatory receptor OX40 (CD134), was an agonistic, fully human IgG2 monoclonal antibody. Partial responses occurred in three dose-escalation patients: two with cutaneous melanoma and one with hepatocellular carcinoma. In the dose-escalation cohort, 82.7% of patients were male, and the mean age was about 55 years, with a range of roughly 20 to 80. The purpose of peripheral TCRbeta sequencing was to test whether ivuxolimab changed TCR sequence diversity and led to clonal T-cell expansion. Of the roughly 52 dose-escalation patients, hepatocellular carcinoma was present in roughly 19, melanoma in around 15, renal cell carcinoma in 9 and head and neck cancer in 9. The paper reports the monotherapy dose-escalation portion (N = 52 patients) of the phase I ivuxolimab trial. Prior anti-PD-1, anti-PD-L1 or anti-CTLA-4 therapy was permitted, and less than 45% of dose-escalation patients had received checkpoint inhibitors. Intravenous ivuxolimab was administered to patients every 2 weeks at six dose levels: 0.01, 0.1, 0.3, 1.5, 3 and 10 mg/kg.

The trial excluded patients who had a history of autoimmune disease or who were on systemic immunosuppression. Peripheral blood for TCR sequencing was drawn from every dose cohort at baseline, at cycle 4 day 1 and at cycle 7 day 1. Samples came from an open-label, multicenter, first-in-human phase I dose-escalation trial of ivuxolimab. Adults with locally advanced or metastatic melanoma, renal cell, hepatocellular, or head and neck squamous cell carcinoma were enrolled in the trial. Before TCR sequencing, CD4+ and CD8+ T cells were separately sorted from peripheral blood. General conclusions and limits of the study: On average, CD8+ T cells showed more expanded clones than CD4+ T cells after ivuxolimab. Partial responders in the 0.1-3.0 mg/kg groups had among the lowest normalized peripheral clonal expansion, especially among CD8+ T cells. Antigen specificity was not determined for the clonally expanded peripheral T cells. Low levels of normalized T-cell clonal expansion were also shown by some nonresponding patients. At doses from 0.1 to 3.0 mg/kg, clonal expansion was seen in both CD4+ and CD8+ blood T cells between baseline and week 6.

On this clone itself: Its antigen is currently not known. No much larger clone exists at a distance of one base, and base qualities are not known.

Genomic DNA was isolated from the sorted cells so that the TCRbeta CDR3 region could be sequenced. TCRbeta CDR3 regions were sequenced using the immunoSEQ Assay. Drawn from immuneACCESS, this table holds only the in-frame rearrangements with V and J called that TCRdb kept. Clones are partly lost; checked studies trace under half to an unresolved V gene and leave the rest unexplained. For this sample the table gives tens of thousands of clones, of which around 86% were detected only once. Approximately 0.3% of the sample rests with the top ten. The germline V gene provides CDR1 SGHVS and CDR2 FQNEAQ. From its cysteine to its phenylalanine, the CDR3 spans 15 amino acids. Only the CDR3 DNA stays, 45 bases, in frame from base 1. Trimming takes 5 bases from V and 7 bases from J, and the germline ends sit 18 bases apart.

The chain is assembled from TRBV7-8 and TRBJ2-1; a tentative D call is TRBD2 (6 bases match). This material consisted of CD4+ or CD8+ T cells sorted from blood, taken in a trial of the OX40 agonist ivuxolimab. The source is an adult with an advanced solid tumor such as melanoma, head and neck, liver or kidney cancer. The CDR3 reads as follows: CASSHSGRGRNEQFF. The bases are TGTGCCAGCAGCCATAGCGGCCGAGGCAGGAATGAGCAGTTCTTC.